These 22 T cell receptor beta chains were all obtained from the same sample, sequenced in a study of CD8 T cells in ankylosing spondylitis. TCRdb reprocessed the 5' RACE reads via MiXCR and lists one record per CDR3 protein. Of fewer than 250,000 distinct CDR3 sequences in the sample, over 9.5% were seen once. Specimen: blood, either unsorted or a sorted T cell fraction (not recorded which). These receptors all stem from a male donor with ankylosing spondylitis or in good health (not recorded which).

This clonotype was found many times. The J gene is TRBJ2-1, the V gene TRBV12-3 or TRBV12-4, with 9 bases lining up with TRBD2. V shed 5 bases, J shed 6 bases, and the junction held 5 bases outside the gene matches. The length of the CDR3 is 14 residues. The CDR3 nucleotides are TGTGCCAGCAGTCCCGCGGGACTAGCCAATGAGCAGTTCTTC. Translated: CASSPAGLANEQFF.

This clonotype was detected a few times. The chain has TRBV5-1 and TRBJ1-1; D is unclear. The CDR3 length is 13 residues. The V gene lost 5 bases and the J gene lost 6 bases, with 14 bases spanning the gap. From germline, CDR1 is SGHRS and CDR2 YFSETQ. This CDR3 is CASRSGSPPEAFF. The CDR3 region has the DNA TGCGCCAGCAGGTCGGGTAGTCCGCCTGAAGCTTTCTTT.

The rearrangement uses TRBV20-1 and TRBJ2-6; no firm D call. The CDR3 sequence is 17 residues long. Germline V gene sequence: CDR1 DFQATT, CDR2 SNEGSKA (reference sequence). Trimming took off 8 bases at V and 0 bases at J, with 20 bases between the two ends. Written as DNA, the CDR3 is TGCAGTTTTAGGGCAAAGGTTCTGGGCTCTGGGGCCAACGTCCTGACTTTC. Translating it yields CSFRAKVLGSGANVLTF.

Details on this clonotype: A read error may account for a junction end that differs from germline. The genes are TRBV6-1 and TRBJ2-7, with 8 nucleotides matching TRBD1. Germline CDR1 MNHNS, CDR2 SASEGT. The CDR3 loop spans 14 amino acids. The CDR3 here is CVSRRTGGGQWQYF. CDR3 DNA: TGTGTCAGCAGACGAACAGGGGGTGGTCAATGGCAGTACTTC.

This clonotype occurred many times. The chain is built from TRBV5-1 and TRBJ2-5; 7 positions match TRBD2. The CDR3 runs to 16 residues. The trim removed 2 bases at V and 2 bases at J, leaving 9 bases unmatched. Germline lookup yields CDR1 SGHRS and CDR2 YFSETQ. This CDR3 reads CASSFDPSGVQETQYF. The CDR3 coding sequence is TGCGCCAGCAGCTTTGACCCGAGCGGGGTTCAAGAGACCCAGTACTTC.

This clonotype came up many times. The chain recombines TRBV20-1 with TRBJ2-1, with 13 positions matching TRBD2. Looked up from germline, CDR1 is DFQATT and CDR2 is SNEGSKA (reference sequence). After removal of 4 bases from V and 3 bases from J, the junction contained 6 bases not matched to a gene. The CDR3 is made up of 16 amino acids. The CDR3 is CSAMGLAGYGYNEQFF. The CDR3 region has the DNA TGCAGTGCTATGGGACTAGCGGGGTATGGCTACAATGAGCAGTTCTTC.

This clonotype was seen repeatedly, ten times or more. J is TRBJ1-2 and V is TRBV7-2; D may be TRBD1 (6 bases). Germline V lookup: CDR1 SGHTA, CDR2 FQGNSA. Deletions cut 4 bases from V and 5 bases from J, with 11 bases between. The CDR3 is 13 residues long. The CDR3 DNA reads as TGTGCCAGCAGCTCGCAGGGGCAATATGGCTACACCTTC. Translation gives CASSSQGQYGYTF.

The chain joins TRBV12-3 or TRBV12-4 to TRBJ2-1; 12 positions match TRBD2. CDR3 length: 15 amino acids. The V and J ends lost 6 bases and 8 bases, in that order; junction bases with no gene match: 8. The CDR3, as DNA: TGTGCCAGCAGCAATCTAGCGGGGGGGCGCGATGAGCAGTTCTTC. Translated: CASSNLAGGRDEQFF.

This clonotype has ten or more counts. The CDR3 DNA is TGCGCCAGCAACCTCCTAGCGGGGGGGCGCTACAATGAGCAGTTCTTC. Its translation: CASNLLAGGRYNEQFF. The chain links TRBV5-1 to TRBJ2-1, with TRBD2 identical over 12 bases. Germline CDR1 is SGHRS and CDR2 is YFSETQ. Losses at the gene ends were 6 bases for V and 3 bases for J; bases not matched to a gene: 7. The CDR3 extends over 16 amino acids.

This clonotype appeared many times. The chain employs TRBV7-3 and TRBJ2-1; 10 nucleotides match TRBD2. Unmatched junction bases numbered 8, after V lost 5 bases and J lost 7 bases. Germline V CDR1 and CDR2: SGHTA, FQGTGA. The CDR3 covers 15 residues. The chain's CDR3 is CASSPSGGAGNEQFF. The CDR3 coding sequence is TGTGCCAGCAGCCCCAGCGGGGGGGCAGGGAATGAGCAGTTCTTC.

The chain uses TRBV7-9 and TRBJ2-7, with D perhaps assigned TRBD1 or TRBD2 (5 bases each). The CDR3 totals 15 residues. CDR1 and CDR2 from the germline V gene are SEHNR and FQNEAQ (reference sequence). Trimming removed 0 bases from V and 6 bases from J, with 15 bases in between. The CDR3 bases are TGTGCCAGCAGCTTAGCGAGAGGGGAAGGCGGCGAGCAGTACTTC. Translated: CASSLARGEGGEQYF.

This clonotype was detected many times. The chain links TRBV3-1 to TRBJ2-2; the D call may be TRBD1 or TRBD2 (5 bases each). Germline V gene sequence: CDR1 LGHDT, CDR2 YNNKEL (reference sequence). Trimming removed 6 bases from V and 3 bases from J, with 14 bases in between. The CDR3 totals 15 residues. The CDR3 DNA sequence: TGTGCCAGCAGGCCCGGGACCCGAGACACCGGGGAGCTGTTTTTT. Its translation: CASRPGTRDTGELFF.

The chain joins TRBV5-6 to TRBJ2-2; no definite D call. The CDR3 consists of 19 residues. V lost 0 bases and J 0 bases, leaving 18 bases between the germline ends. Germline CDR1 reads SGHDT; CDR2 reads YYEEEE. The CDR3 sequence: CASSLEVVYTETNTGELFF. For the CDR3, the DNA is TGTGCCAGCAGCTTGGAAGTCGTTTATACAGAGACGAACACCGGGGAGCTGTTTTTT.

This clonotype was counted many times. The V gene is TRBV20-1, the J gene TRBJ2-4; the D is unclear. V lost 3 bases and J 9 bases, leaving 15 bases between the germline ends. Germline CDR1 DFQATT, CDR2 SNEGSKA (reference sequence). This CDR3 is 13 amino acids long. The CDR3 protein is CSASGRDLGIQYF. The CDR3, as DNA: TGCAGTGCTAGTGGCCGCGACCTCGGCATTCAGTACTTC.

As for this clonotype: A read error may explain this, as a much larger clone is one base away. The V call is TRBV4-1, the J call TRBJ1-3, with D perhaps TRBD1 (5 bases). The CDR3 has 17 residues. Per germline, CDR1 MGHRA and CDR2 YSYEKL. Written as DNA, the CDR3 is TGCGCCAACAGCCAAGAGGGGCAGGCGAACTCTGGAAACACCATATATTTT. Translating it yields CANSQEGQANSGNTIYF.

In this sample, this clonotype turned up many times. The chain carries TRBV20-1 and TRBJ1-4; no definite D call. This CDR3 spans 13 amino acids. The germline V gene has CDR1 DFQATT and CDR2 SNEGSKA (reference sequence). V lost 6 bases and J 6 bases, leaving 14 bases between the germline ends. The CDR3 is CSAVHEGDEKLFF. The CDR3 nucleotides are TGCAGTGCCGTGCACGAGGGTGATGAAAAACTGTTTTTT.

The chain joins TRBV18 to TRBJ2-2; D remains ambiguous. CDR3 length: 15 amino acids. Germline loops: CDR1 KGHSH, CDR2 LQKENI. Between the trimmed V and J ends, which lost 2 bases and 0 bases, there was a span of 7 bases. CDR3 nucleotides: TGTGCCAGCTCACCAGGTCAGACGAACACCGGGGAGCTGTTTTTT. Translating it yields CASSPGQTNTGELFF.

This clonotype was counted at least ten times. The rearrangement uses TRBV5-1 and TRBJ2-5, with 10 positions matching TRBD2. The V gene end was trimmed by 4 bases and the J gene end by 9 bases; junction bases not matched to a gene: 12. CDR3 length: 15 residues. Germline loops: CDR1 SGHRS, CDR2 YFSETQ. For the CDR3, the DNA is TGCGCCAGCAGCCTCGGACTAGCGGACTCTCGGGCCCAGTACTTC. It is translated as CASSLGLADSRAQYF.

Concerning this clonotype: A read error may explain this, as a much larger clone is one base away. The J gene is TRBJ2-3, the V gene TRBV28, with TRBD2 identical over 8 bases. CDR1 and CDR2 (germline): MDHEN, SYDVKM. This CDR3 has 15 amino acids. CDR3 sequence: CGSSLASGGSDTQYF. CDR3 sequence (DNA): TGTGGCAGCAGTTTAGCCAGCGGGGGCTCAGATACGCAGTATTTT.

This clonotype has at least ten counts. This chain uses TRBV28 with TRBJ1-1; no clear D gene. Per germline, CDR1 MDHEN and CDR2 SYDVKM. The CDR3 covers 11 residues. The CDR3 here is CGTGRPTEAFF. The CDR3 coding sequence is TGTGGCACCGGGCGACCCACTGAAGCTTTCTTT. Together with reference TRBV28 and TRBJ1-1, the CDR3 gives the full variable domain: DVKVTQSSRYLVKRTGEKVFLECVQDMDHENMFWYRQDPGLGLRLIYFSYDVKMKEKGDIPEGYSVSREKKERFSLILESASTNQTSMYLCGTGRPTEAFFGQGTRLTVV.

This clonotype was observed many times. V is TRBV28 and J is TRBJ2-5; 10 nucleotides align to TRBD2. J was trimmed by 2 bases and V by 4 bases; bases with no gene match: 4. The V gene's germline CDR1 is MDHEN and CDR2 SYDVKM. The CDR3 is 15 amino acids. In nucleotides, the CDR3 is TGTGCCAGCAGTTCAGCTAGCGGGGGACAAGAGACCCAGTACTTC. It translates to CASSSASGGQETQYF.

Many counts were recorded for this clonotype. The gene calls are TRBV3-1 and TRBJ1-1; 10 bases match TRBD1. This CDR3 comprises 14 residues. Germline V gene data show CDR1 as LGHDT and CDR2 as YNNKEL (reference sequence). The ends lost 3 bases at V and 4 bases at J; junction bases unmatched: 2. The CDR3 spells CASSQRTGGTEAFF. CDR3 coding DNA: TGTGCCAGCAGCCAGAGGACAGGGGGCACTGAAGCTTTCTTT.